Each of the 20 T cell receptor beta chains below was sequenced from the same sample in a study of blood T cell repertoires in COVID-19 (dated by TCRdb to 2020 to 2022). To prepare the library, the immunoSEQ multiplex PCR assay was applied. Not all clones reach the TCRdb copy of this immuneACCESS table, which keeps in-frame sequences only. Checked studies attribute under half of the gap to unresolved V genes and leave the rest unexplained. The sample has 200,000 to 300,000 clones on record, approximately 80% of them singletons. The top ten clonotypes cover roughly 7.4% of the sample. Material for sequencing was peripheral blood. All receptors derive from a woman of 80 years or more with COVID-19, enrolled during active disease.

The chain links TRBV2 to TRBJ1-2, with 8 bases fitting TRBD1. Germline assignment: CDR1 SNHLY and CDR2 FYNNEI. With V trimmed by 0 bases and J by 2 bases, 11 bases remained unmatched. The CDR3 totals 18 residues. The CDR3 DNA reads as TGTGCCAGCAGTGAAGCGCCTTTGACAGGGGAGGGCAACTATGGCTACACCTTC. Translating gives CASSEAPLTGEGNYGYTF.

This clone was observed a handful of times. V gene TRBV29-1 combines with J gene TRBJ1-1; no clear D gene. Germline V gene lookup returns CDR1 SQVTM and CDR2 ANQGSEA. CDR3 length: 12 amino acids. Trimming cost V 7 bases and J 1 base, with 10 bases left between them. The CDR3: CSASNSNTEAFF. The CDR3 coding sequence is TGCAGCGCCTCGAACTCGAACACTGAAGCTTTCTTT.

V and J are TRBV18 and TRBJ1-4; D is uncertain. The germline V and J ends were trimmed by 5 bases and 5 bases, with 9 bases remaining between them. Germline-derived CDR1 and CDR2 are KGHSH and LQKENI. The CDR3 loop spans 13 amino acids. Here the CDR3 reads CASSGGLNEKLFF. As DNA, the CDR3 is TGTGCCAGCTCAGGAGGTCTAAATGAAAAACTGTTTTTT.

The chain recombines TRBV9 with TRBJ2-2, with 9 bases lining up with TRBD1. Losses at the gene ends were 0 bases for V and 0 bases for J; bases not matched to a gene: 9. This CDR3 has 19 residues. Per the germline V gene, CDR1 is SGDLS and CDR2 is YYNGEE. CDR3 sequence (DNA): TGTGCCAGCAGCGTAGCTTTGATTAGGGACAGGGCGAACACCGGGGAGCTGTTTTTT. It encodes CASSVALIRDRANTGELFF. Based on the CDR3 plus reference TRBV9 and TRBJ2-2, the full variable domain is DSGVTQTPKHLITATGQRVTLRCSPRSGDLSVYWYQQSLDQGLQFLIQYYNGEERAKGNILERFSAQQFPDLHSELNLSSLELGDSALYFCASSVALIRDRANTGELFFGEGSRLTVL.

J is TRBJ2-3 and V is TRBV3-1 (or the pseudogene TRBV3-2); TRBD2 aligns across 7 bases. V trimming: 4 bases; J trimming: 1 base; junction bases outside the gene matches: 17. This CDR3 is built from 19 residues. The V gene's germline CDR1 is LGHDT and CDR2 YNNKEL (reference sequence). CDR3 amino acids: CASSPMGGAGLGGTDTQYF. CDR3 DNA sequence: TGTGCCAGCAGCCCAATGGGAGGGGCGGGCCTGGGGGGCACAGATACGCAGTATTTT.

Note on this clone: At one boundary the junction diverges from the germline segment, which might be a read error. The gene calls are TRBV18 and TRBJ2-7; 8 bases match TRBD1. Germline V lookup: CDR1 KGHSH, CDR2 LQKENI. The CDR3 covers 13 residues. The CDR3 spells CASSPPDRVSSAF. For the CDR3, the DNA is TGTGCCAGCTCACCACCGGACAGGGTATCGTCGGCCTTC.

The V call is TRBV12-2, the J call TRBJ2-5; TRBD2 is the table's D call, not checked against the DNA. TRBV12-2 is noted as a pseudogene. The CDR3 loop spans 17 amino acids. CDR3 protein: CASRLAGAGAYKETQYF. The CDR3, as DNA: TGTGCAAGTCGCTTAGCCGGGGCGGGGGCCTATAAAGAGACCCAGTACTTC.

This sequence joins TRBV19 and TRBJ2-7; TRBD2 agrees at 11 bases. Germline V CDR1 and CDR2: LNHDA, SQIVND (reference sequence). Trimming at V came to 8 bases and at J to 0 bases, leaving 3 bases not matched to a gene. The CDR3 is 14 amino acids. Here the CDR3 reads CASSSGRTSYEQYF. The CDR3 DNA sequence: TGTGCCAGTTCTAGCGGGAGGACCTCCTACGAGCAGTACTTC.

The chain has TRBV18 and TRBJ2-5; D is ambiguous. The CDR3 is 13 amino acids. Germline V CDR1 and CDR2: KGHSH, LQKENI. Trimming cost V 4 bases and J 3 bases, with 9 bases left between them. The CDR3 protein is CASSLDLEETQYF. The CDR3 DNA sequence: TGTGCCAGCTCACTCGACTTAGAAGAGACCCAGTACTTC.

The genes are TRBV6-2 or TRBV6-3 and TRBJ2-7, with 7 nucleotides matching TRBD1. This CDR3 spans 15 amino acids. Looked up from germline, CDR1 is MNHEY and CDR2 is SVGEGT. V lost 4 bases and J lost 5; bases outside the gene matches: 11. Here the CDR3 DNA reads TGTGCCAGCAGTTTCCCCCAGGGGGTGAGGGACGAGCAGTACTTC. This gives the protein CASSFPQGVRDEQYF.

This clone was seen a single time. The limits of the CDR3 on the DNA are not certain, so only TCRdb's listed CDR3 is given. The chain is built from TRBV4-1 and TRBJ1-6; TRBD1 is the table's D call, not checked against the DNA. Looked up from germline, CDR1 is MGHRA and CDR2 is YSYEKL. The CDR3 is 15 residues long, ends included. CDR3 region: CASSQVGTGAPSVHF.

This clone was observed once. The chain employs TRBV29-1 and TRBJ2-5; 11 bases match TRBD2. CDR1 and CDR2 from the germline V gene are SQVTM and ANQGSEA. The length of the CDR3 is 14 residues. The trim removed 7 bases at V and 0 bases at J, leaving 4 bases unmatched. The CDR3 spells CSGRLAGNQETQYF. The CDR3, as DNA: TGCAGCGGAAGACTAGCGGGGAACCAAGAGACCCAGTACTTC. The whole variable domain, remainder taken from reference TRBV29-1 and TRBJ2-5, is SAVISQKPSRDICQRGTSLTIQCQVDSQVTMMFWYRQQPGQSLTLIATANQGSEATYESGFVIDKFPISRPNLTFSTLTVSNMSPEDSSIYLCSGRLAGNQETQYFGPGTRLLVL.

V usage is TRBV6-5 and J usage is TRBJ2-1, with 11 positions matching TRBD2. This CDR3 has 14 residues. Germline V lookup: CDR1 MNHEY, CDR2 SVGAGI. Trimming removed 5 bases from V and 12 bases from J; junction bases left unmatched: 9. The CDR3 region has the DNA TGTGCCAGCAGTACCCTAGCGGGGGGCCTCGGGCAGTTCTTC. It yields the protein CASSTLAGGLGQFF.

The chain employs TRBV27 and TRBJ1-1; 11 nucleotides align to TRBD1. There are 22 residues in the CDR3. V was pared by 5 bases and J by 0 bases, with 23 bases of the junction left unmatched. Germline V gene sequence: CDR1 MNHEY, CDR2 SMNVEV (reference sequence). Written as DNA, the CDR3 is TGTGCCAGCAGTCTAACCGCCGTAAGGACAGGGGGCCCCACGCGAATGAACACTGAAGCTTTCTTT. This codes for CASSLTAVRTGGPTRMNTEAFF.

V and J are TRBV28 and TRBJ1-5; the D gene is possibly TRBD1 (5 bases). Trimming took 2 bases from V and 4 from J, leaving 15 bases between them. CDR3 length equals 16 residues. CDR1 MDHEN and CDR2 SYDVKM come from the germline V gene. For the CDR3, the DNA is TGTGCCAGCAGTTTAGGGGGGGTCTCCCTTAATCAGCCCCAGCATTTT. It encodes CASSLGGVSLNQPQHF.

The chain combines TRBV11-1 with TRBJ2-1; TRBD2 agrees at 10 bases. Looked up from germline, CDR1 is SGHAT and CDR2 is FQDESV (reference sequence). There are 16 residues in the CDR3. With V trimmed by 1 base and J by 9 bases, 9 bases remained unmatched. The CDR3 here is CASSLDLAGDTREQFF. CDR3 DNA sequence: TGTGCCAGCAGCTTAGATCTAGCGGGAGATACCCGTGAGCAGTTCTTC.

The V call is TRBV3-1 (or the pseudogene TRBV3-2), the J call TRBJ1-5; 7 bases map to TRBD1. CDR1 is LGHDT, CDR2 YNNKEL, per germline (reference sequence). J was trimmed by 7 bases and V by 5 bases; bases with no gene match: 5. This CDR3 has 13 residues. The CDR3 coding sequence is TGTGCCAGCAGCAGGGGACAGATCCAGCCCCAGCATTTT. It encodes CASSRGQIQPQHF.

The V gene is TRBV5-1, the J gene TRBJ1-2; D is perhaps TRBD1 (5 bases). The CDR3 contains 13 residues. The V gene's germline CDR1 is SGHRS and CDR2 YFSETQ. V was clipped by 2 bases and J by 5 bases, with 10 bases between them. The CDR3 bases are TGCGCCAGCAGCTTATATGCAGGGTATGGCTACACCTTC. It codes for CASSLYAGYGYTF.

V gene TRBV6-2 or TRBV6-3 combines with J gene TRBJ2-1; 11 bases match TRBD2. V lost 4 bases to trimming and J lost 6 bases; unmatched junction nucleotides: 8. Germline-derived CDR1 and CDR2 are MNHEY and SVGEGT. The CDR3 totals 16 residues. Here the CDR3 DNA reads TGTGCCAGCAGTTCCCGCGGACTAGCGGGTTCCAATGAGCAGTTCTTC. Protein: CASSSRGLAGSNEQFF.

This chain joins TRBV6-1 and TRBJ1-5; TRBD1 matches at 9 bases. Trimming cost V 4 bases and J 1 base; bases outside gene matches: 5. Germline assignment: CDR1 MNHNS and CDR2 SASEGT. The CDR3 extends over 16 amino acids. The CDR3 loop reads CASSAGTGTSNQPQHF. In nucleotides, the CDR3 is TGTGCCAGCAGTGCGGGGACAGGGACGAGCAATCAGCCCCAGCATTTT.